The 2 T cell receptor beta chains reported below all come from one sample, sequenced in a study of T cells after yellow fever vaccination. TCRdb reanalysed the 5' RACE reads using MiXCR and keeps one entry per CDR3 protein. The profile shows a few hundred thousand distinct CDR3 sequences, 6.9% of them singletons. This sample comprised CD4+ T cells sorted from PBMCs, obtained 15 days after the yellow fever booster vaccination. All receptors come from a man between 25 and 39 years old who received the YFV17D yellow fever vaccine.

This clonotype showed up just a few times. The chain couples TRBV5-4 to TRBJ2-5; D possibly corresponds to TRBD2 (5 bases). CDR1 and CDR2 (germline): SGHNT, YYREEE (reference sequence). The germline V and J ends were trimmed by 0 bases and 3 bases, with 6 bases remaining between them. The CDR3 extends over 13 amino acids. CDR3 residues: CASSLVAKETQYF. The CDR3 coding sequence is TGTGCCAGCAGCTTGGTAGCGAAAGAGACCCAGTACTTC. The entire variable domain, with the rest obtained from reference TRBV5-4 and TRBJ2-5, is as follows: ETGVTQSPTHLIKTRGQQVTLRCSSQSGHNTVSWYQQALGQGPQFIFQYYREEENGRGNFPPRFSGLQFPNYSSELNVNALELDDSALYLCASSLVAKETQYFGPGTRLLVL.

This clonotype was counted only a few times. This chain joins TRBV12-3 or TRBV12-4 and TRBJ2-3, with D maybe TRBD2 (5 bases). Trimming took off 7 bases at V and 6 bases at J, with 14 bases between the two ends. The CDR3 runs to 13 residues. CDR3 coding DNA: TGTGCCAGCACCCAACTAGTTTCTGATACGCAGTATTTT. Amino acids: CASTQLVSDTQYF.